This entry lists 4 T cell receptor beta chains sequenced from one sample in a study of control samples from healthy donors and cancer patients. Here immunoSEQ multiplex PCR was the method, and the copy in TCRdb shows in-frame clones only, minus some. The sample yields 57,000 or so clones, around 94% seen once. Sequencing used blood. Receptors were obtained from a man between 25 and 39 years old in good health.

V gene TRBV7-9 combines with J gene TRBJ2-1; D unclear. This CDR3 has 14 amino acids. The ends were cut back, 0 bases at V and 7 bases at J, with 10 bases in the middle. Germline V lookup: CDR1 SEHNR, CDR2 FQNEAQ (reference sequence). This CDR3 is CASSLAGSLNEQFF. CDR3 sequence (DNA): TGTGCCAGCAGCTTAGCGGGCTCCTTGAATGAGCAGTTCTTC.

The chain has TRBV10-1 and TRBJ2-1, with 9 positions matching TRBD1. Trimming took 2 bases from V and 7 from J; bases not matched to a gene: 3. CDR1 WNHNN and CDR2 SYGVQD come from the germline V gene (reference sequence). The CDR3 loop spans 14 amino acids. The CDR3 bases are TGCGCCAGCAGTGAGGGGACAGGGTGGAATGAGCAGTTCTTC. Translation: CASSEGTGWNEQFF.

This sequence joins TRBV7-8 and TRBJ2-7; 8 positions agree with TRBD1. Germline CDR1 SGHVS, CDR2 FQNEAQ. J gave up 7 bases and V 5 bases, and 16 bases lay outside the gene matches. CDR3 length: 16 residues. This CDR3 reads CASSLDRARGVGEQYF. CDR3 nucleotides: TGTGCCAGCAGCCTGGACAGGGCCCGGGGAGTCGGGGAGCAGTACTTC.

The chain employs TRBV19 and TRBJ1-1; 7 bases map to TRBD1. V lost 6 bases, J lost 0 bases, and 4 bases stayed unmatched. Germline V gene sequence: CDR1 LNHDA, CDR2 SQIVND (reference sequence). This CDR3 has 14 amino acids. This CDR3 reads CASRPGQMNTEAFF. Written as DNA, the CDR3 is TGTGCCAGTAGGCCGGGACAGATGAACACTGAAGCTTTCTTT.